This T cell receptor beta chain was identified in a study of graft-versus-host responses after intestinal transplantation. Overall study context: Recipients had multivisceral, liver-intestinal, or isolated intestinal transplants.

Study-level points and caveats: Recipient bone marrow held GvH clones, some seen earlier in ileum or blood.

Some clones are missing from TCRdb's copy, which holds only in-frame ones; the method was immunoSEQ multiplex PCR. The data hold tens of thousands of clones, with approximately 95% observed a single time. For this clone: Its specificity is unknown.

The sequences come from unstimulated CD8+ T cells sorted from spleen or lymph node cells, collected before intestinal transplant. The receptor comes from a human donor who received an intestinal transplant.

The CDR3 is CASSGGTVLDEQYF. The CDR3 nucleotides read TGTGCCAGCAGTGGAGGGACAGTCCTGGACGAGCAGTACTTC. J is TRBJ2-5 and V is TRBV6-1; 7 nucleotides match TRBD1. The end of the DNA aligns better with TRBJ2-7, so the J call may be wrong. Germline V gene lookup returns CDR1 MNHNS and CDR2 SASEGT. This CDR3 spans 14 amino acids.